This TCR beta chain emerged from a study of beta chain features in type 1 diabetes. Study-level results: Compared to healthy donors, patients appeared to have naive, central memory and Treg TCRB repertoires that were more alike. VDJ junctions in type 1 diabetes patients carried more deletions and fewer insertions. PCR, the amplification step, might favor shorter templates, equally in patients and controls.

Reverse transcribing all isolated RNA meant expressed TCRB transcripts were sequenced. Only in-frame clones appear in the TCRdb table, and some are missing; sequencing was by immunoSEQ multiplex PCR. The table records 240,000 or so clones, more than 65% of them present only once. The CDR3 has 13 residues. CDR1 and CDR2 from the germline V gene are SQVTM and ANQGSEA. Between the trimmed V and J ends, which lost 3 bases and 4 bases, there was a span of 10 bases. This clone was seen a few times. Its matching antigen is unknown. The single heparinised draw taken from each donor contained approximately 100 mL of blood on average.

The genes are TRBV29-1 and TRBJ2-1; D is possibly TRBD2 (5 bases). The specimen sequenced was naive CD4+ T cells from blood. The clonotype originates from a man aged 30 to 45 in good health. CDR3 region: CSVEQDSYNEQFF. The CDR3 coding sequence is TGCAGCGTTGAGCAGGACTCGTACAATGAGCAGTTCTTC.